This record concerns one T cell receptor beta chain sequence. Its cognate antigen is unknown. The CDR3 is 12 amino acids. The V end was cut by 3 bases, the J end by 5 bases, with 5 bases between. Per germline, CDR1 LNHDA and CDR2 SQIVND (reference sequence). The sample originates from a study of CD4 T cells in relation to SARS-CoV-2 and coronaviruses. Whole-study context: Crossreactive spike epitopes shared across donors were mapped to their HLA restriction. Study results and caveats: No crossreactivity against non-spike viral proteins was tested here.

CD4+ T cells from unexposed donors were obtained before the COVID-19 pandemic (2011-2018). Naive and memory CD4+ T cells were separated from cryopreserved PBMCs. Deep TCR-beta sequencing used DNA from uncultured naive and memory CD4+ T cells. Sequencing was performed with immunoSEQ multiplex PCR; in TCRdb, only in-frame clones are kept and a portion is missing. Of under 90,000 clones listed, just over 90% are singletons. The sample was naive CD4+ T cells from PBMCs. Noted subset: naive CD4+ T cells isolated by negative enrichment. The V gene is TRBV19, the J gene TRBJ2-1; D is ambiguous. The receptor was derived from a human donor in good health. In DNA form, the CDR3 reads TGTGCCAGTAGTATTGCCGACAATGAGCAGTTCTTC. Translating it yields CASSIADNEQFF.